The next 22 T cell receptor beta chains were all read from a single sample in a study of CD8 T cells in Susac syndrome. Random hexamers served to reverse transcribe roughly 0.5 to 1 ug RNA. TCRdb fed the immunoSEQ multiplex PCR reads into MiXCR, producing one record per CDR3 protein. Among 230,000 or so distinct CDR3 sequences listed, around 95% were seen once. The sample consisted of CD4+ T cells from PBMCs. All receptors derive from a human donor with multiple sclerosis.

The CDR3 reads CASNTGRGYEQYF. The CDR3 DNA is TGTGCCAGCAACACCGGACGGGGCTACGAGCAGTACTTC. This chain links TRBV9 with TRBJ2-7, with D maybe TRBD2 (5 bases). The CDR3 length is 13 residues. The V end was cut by 6 bases, the J end by 3 bases, with 13 bases between. Germline CDR1 SGDLS, CDR2 YYNGEE.

This chain links TRBV29-1 with TRBJ2-1, with a possible D match to TRBD1 (5 bases). Per germline, CDR1 SQVTM and CDR2 ANQGSEA. This CDR3 comprises 15 residues. The V end was cut by 6 bases, the J end by 5 bases, with 20 bases between. Here the CDR3 reads CSVLGVGAANNEQFF. The DNA of the CDR3 is TGCAGCGTCCTAGGTGTAGGGGCTGCAAACAATGAGCAGTTCTTC.

This clonotype came up once. The J gene is TRBJ2-5, the V gene TRBV7-9, with 7 bases aligning to TRBD2. V lost 5 bases and J lost 5; bases outside the gene matches: 11. CDR1 and CDR2 from the germline V gene are SEHNR and FQNEAQ (reference sequence). The CDR3 totals 15 residues. CDR3 nucleotides: TGTGCCAGCAGCACTAGTGTCTACGGGAGGGAGACCCAGTACTTC. Encoded protein: CASSTSVYGRETQYF.

The chain combines TRBV27 with TRBJ2-1, with TRBD1 identical over 7 bases. V dropped 7 bases and J dropped 9; count of bases not matched to a gene: 12. The CDR3 covers 14 residues. Germline lookup yields CDR1 MNHEY and CDR2 SMNVEV (reference sequence). This CDR3 reads CASTPLRDSFEQFF. In DNA form, the CDR3 reads TGTGCCAGCACCCCCCTCAGGGACAGTTTTGAGCAGTTCTTC.

This chain connects TRBV20-1 to TRBJ2-1; D gene uncertain. The CDR3 contains 13 residues. Germline V gene data show CDR1 as DFQATT and CDR2 as SNEGSKA (reference sequence). V was shortened by 3 bases and J by 4 bases, with 10 bases between the two germline ends. Written as DNA, the CDR3 is TGCAGTGCTAGTTCGCCGGTTTACAATGAGCAGTTCTTC. This sequence encodes CSASSPVYNEQFF.

V and J are TRBV27 and TRBJ1-2; D unclear. CDR1 MNHEY and CDR2 SMNVEV come from the germline V gene (reference sequence). The CDR3 runs to 12 residues. V shed 5 bases and J shed 7 bases, with 11 bases lying between them. The CDR3 DNA sequence: TGTGCCAGCAGTACCCGGGAATCTGGCTACACCTTC. Its protein is CASSTRESGYTF.

V and J are TRBV5-4 and TRBJ1-2; possibly TRBD1 for D (6 bases). Germline CDR1 and CDR2: SGHNT and YYREEE (reference sequence). V was cut by 0 bases and J by 2 bases, with 8 bases left in between. This CDR3 comprises 14 residues. This CDR3 is CASSLVDRNYGYTF. In nucleotides, the CDR3 is TGTGCCAGCAGCTTGGTTGACAGGAACTATGGCTACACCTTC.

The genes are TRBV20-1 and TRBJ2-7, with TRBD1 as a possible D gene (5 bases). This CDR3 is 12 amino acids long. Germline values: CDR1 DFQATT, CDR2 SNEGSKA (reference sequence). V lost 4 bases, J lost 0 bases, and 7 bases lay in between. The CDR3 DNA is TGCAGTGCTACGGACAACTCCTACGAGCAGTACTTC. Residues: CSATDNSYEQYF.

V gene TRBV3-1 combines with J gene TRBJ2-7; unclear D gene. The V and J ends lost 2 bases and 2 bases respectively, with 13 bases between them. The CDR3 contains 15 residues. Germline V gene lookup returns CDR1 LGHDT and CDR2 YNNKEL (reference sequence). The CDR3 sequence is CASSQQLGIPYEQYF. The CDR3 DNA reads TGTGCCAGCAGCCAACAGCTAGGTATACCCTACGAGCAGTACTTC.

CDR3 nucleotide sequence: TGCAGTGCTACAACAGGGACAGGGTCGAAAGAGACCCAGTACTTC. Translating it yields CSATTGTGSKETQYF. The chain links TRBV20-1 to TRBJ2-5; 9 nucleotides line up with TRBD1. V shed 4 bases, J shed 3 bases, and the junction held 9 bases outside the gene matches. The CDR3 extends over 15 amino acids. Germline values: CDR1 DFQATT, CDR2 SNEGSKA (reference sequence).

J is TRBJ2-7 and V is TRBV20-1, with 14 bases matching TRBD2. Germline V CDR1 and CDR2: DFQATT, SNEGSKA (reference sequence). The CDR3 is 15 amino acids. Germline trimming cut 5 bases from V and 6 bases from J; bases unmatched to any gene: 9. CDR3 nucleotide sequence: TGCAGTGCTCCAGCCGGGACTAGCGGGAGTGGCGAGCAGTACTTC. Translated: CSAPAGTSGSGEQYF.

The V gene is TRBV20-1, the J gene TRBJ1-5; the match to TRBD1 covers 8 bases. Germline V gene data show CDR1 as DFQATT and CDR2 as SNEGSKA (reference sequence). The CDR3 is made up of 14 amino acids. Trimming removed 3 bases from V and 5 bases from J; junction bases left unmatched: 6. The CDR3 sequence is CSARAGTGYQPQHF. The CDR3 DNA reads TGCAGTGCTAGGGCCGGGACAGGCTATCAGCCCCAGCATTTT.

The V gene is TRBV10-3, the J gene TRBJ2-5; 11 bases map to TRBD1. Germline CDR1 ENHRY, CDR2 SYGVKD. The V and J ends lost 6 bases and 2 bases, in that order; junction bases with no gene match: 5. The CDR3 contains 15 residues. The CDR3 nucleotides read TGTGCCATCAGATTTGGACAGGGGGCTCAAGAGACCCAGTACTTC. Its translation: CAIRFGQGAQETQYF.

This sequence joins TRBV20-1 and TRBJ1-5; tentative D call: TRBD1 (5 bases). The V gene lost 6 bases and the J gene lost 0 bases, with 12 bases spanning the gap. The germline V gene encodes CDR1 DFQATT and CDR2 SNEGSKA (reference sequence). The CDR3 has 14 residues. The CDR3 coding sequence is TGCAGTGCCCTTGACAGAAATAGCAATCAGCCCCAGCATTTT. Translating gives CSALDRNSNQPQHF.

The chain has TRBV6-1 and TRBJ2-5, with D uncertain. V shed 1 base and J shed 4 bases, with 7 bases lying between them. This CDR3 region has 13 residues. The germline V gene has CDR1 MNHNS and CDR2 SASEGT. The CDR3 DNA reads TGTGCCAGCAGTGAAGACTGGGTAGAGACCCAGTACTTC. It is translated as CASSEDWVETQYF.

The chain carries TRBV29-1 and TRBJ2-5; D tentatively fits TRBD1 or TRBD2 (5 bases each). The CDR3 runs to 12 residues. Germline V gives CDR1 SQVTM, CDR2 ANQGSEA. Trimming shortened V by 8 bases and J by 5 bases, and 15 bases separated the two germline ends. The CDR3, as DNA: TGCAGCACGGGACGCGGGCGGGAGACCCAGTACTTC. Amino acids: CSTGRGRETQYF.

This clonotype was seen a single time. The CDR3 DNA sequence: TGTGCCAGCAGTTACTGGGCGGGTAACACTGAAGCTTTCTTT. Encoded protein: CASSYWAGNTEAFF. This chain uses TRBV6-6 with TRBJ1-1; the D is unclear. Germline V gene data show CDR1 as MNHNY and CDR2 as SVGAGI (reference sequence). The CDR3 extends over 14 amino acids. The V and J ends lost 1 base and 2 bases respectively, with 8 bases between them.

The gene calls are TRBV30 and TRBJ2-5; the D gene is possibly TRBD2 (5 bases). Trimming removed 1 base from V and 8 bases from J, with 8 bases in between. The CDR3 is made up of 11 amino acids. Germline-derived CDR1 and CDR2 are GTSNPN and SVGIG (reference sequence). CDR3 in amino acids: CAWSGAATQYF. In DNA form, the CDR3 reads TGTGCCTGGAGTGGAGCGGCAACCCAGTACTTC. The variable domain in full, with the rest retrieved from reference TRBV30 and TRBJ2-5, is SQTIHQWPATLVQPVGSPLSLECTVEGTSNPNLYWYRQAAGRGLQLLFYSVGIGQISSEVPQNLSASRPQDRQFILSSKKLLLSDSGFYLCAWSGAATQYFGPGTRLLVL.

The chain recombines TRBV5-1 with TRBJ1-2, with 9 nucleotides matching TRBD1. Germline CDR1 reads SGHRS; CDR2 reads YFSETQ. Germline trimming cut 0 bases from V and 5 bases from J; bases unmatched to any gene: 8. The CDR3 sequence is 16 residues long. The CDR3 reads CASSLAPDRGGYGYTF. The CDR3 DNA reads as TGCGCCAGCAGCTTGGCCCCGGACAGGGGAGGATATGGCTACACCTTC.

The chain combines TRBV12-3 or TRBV12-4 with TRBJ2-3; TRBD2 might be the D (7 bases). V lost 6 bases and J 2 bases, leaving 15 bases between the germline ends. The CDR3 is 15 residues long. The CDR3 region has the DNA TGTGCCAGCAGCTCTGGGGGGGGCCCCACAGATACGCAGTATTTT. This encodes CASSSGGGPTDTQYF.

The gene calls are TRBV30 and TRBJ2-7; 7 nucleotides line up with TRBD1. CDR1 GTSNPN and CDR2 SVGIG come from the germline V gene (reference sequence). The CDR3 runs to 15 residues. The V gene end was trimmed by 2 bases and the J gene end by 7 bases; junction bases not matched to a gene: 14. CDR3 DNA: TGTGCCTGGAGTCATGAGACAGGGAACAGGAGAGAGCAGTACTTC. As protein: CAWSHETGNRREQYF.

This sequence joins TRBV29-1 and TRBJ1-1; the match to TRBD1 covers 7 bases. The CDR3 length is 13 residues. The V gene's germline CDR1 is SQVTM and CDR2 ANQGSEA. V gave up 4 bases and J gave up 1 base; unmatched junction bases: 3. DNA of the CDR3: TGCAGCGTTGGACAGGGATGGAACACTGAAGCTTTCTTT. It yields the protein CSVGQGWNTEAFF.